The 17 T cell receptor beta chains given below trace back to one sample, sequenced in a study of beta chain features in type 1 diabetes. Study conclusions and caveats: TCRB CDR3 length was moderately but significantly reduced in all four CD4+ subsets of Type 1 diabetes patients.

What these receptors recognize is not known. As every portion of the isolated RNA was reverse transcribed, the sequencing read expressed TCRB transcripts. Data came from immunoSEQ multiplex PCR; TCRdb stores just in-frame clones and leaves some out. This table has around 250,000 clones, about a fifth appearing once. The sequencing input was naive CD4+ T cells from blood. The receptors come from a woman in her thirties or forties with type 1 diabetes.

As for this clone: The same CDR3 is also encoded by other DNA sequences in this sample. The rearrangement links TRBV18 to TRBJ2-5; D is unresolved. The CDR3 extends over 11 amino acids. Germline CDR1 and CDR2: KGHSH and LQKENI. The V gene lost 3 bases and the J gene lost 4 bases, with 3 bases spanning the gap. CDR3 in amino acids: CASSPAETQYF. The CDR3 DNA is TGTGCCAGCTCACCGGCAGAGACCCAGTACTTC.

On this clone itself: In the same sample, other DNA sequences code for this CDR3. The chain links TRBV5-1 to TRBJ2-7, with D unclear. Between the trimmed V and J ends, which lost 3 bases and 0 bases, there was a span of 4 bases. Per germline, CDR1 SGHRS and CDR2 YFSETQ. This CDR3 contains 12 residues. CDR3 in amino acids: CASSSSSYEQYF. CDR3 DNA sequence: TGCGCCAGCAGCTCGAGCTCCTACGAGCAGTACTTC. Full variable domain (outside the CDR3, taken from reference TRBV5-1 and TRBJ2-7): KAGVTQTPRYLIKTRGQQVTLSCSPISGHRSVSWYQQTPGQGLQFLFEYFSETQRNKGNFPGRFSGRQFSNSRSEMNVSTLELGDSALYLCASSSSSYEQYFGPGTRLTVT.

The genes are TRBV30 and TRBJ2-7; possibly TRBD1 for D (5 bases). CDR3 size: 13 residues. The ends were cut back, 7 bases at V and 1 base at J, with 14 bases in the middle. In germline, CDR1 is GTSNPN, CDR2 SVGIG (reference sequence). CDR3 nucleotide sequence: TGTGCCTCGACAGTGATTCTATCCTACGAGCAGTACTTC. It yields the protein CASTVILSYEQYF.

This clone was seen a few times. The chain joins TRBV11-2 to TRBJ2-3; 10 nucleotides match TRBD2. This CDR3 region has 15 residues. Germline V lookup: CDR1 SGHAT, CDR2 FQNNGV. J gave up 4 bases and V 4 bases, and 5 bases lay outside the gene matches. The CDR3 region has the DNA TGTGCCAGCAGCTCACTAGCGGGGACTGCAGATACGCAGTATTTT. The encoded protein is CASSSLAGTADTQYF. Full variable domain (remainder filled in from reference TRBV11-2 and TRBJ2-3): EAGVAQSPRYKIIEKRQSVAFWCNPISGHATLYWYQQILGQGPKLLIQFQNNGVVDDSQLPKDRFSAERLKGVDSTLKIQPAKLEDSAVYLCASSSLAGTADTQYFGPGTRLTVL.

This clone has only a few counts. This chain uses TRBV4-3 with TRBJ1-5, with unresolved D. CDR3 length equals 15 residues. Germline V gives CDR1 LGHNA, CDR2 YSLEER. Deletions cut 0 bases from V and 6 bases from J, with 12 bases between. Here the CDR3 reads CASSQDTRGGQPQHF. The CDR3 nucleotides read TGCGCCAGCAGCCAAGATACTCGGGGAGGTCAGCCCCAGCATTTT.

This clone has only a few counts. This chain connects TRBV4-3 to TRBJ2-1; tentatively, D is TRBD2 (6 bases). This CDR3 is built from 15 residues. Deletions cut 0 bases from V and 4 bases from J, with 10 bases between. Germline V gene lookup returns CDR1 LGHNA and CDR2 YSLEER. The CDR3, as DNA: TGCGCCAGCAGCCAAGATAGTGGGGGGTACAATGAGCAGTTCTTC. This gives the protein CASSQDSGGYNEQFF.

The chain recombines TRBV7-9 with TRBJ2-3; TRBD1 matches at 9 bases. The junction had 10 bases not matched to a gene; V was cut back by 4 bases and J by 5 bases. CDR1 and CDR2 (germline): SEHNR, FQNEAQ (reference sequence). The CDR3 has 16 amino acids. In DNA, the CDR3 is TGTGCCAGCAGCTCGGCTCCGGGACAGGGTGGAGATACGCAGTATTTT. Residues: CASSSAPGQGGDTQYF.

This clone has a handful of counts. The CDR3 DNA is TGTGCCTGGAATACAGGAGAAGAGACCCAGTACTTC. Translation: CAWNTGEETQYF. The chain employs TRBV30 and TRBJ2-5, with a possible D match to TRBD1 (5 bases). Trimming pared 4 bases from V and 3 bases from J, leaving 9 bases between. The CDR3 spans 12 residues. The germline V gene encodes CDR1 GTSNPN and CDR2 SVGIG (reference sequence).

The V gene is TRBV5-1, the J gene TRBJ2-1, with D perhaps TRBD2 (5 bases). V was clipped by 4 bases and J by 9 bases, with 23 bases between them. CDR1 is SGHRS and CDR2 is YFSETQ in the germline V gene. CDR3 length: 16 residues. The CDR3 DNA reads TGCGCCAGCAGCGTCGACCCCGGGAAGCGGCTCGGTGAGCAGTTCTTC. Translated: CASSVDPGKRLGEQFF.

Here the CDR3 DNA reads TGTGCCAGCAGTTACTCGCGGACTACCCACGAGCAGTACTTC. Translated: CASSYSRTTHEQYF. V usage is TRBV6-5 and J usage is TRBJ2-7; tentatively, D is TRBD2 (6 bases). There are 14 residues in the CDR3. The V gene's germline CDR1 is MNHEY and CDR2 SVGAGI. Trimming cost V 0 bases and J 5 bases, with 11 bases left between them.

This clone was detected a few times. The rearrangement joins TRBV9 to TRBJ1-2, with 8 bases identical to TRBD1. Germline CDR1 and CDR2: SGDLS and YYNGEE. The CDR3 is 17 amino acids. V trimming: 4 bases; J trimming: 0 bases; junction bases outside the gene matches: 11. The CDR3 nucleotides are TGTGCCAGCAGCACTACGGACAGGGTCCAATCTAACTATGGCTACACCTTC. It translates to CASSTTDRVQSNYGYTF.

The DNA of the CDR3 is TGTGCCAGCAGCGTAGATGGGGGGGAGAACACTGAAGCTTTCTTT. Protein product: CASSVDGGENTEAFF. The chain links TRBV9 to TRBJ1-1, with a tentative D call TRBD1 (5 bases). Germline-derived CDR1 and CDR2 are SGDLS and YYNGEE. Trimming removed 0 bases from V and 1 base from J, with 10 bases in between. The CDR3 is made up of 15 amino acids.

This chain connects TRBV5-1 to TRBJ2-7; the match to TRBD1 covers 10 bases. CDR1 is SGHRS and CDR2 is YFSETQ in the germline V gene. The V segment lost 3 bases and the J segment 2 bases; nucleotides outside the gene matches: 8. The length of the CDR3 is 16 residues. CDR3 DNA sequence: TGCGCCAGCAGCTCGGCCGGTGGGACAGGGGCCTACGAGCAGTACTTC. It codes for CASSSAGGTGAYEQYF.

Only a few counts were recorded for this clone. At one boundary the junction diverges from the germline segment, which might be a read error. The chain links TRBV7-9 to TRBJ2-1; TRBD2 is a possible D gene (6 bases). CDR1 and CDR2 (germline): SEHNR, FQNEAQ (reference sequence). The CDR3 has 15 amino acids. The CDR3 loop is CASRLADSSYNEQFF. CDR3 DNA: TGTGCCAGCAGATTAGCGGACTCCTCCTACAATGAGCAGTTCTTC.

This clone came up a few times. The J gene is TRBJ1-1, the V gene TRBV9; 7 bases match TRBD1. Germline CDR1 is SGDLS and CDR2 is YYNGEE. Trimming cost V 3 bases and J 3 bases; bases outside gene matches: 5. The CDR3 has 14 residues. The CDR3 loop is CASSALTGDTEAFF. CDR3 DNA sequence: TGTGCCAGCAGCGCACTAACAGGGGACACTGAAGCTTTCTTT. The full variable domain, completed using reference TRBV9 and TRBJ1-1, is DSGVTQTPKHLITATGQRVTLRCSPRSGDLSVYWYQQSLDQGLQFLIQYYNGEERAKGNILERFSAQQFPDLHSELNLSSLELGDSALYFCASSALTGDTEAFFGQGTRLTVV.

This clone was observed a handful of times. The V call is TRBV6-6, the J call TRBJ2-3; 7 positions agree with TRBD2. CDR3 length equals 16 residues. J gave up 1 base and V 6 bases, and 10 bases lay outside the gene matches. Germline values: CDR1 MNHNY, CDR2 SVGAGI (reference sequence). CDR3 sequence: CASRSPGGRGTDTQYF. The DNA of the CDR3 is TGTGCCAGCAGATCTCCGGGAGGACGGGGCACAGATACGCAGTATTTT.

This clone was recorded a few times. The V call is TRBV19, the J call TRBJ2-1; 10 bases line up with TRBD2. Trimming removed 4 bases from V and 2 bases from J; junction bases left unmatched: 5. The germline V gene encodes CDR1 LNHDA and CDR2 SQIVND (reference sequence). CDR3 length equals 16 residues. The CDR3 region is CASSRIAGGPYNEQFF. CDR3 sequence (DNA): TGTGCCAGTAGTAGAATAGCGGGAGGCCCCTACAATGAGCAGTTCTTC.